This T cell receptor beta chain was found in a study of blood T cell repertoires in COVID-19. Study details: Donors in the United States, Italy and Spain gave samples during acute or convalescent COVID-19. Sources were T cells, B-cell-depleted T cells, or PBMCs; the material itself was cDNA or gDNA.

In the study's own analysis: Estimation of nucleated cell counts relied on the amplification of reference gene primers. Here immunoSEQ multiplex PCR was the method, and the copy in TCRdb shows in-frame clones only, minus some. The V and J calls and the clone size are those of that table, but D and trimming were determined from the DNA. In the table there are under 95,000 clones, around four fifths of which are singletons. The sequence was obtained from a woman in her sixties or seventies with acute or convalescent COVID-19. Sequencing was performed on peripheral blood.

The CDR3 is CASKFGSGNTIYF. As DNA, the CDR3 is TGTGCCAGCAAGTTCGGCTCTGGAAACACCATATATTTT. The chain employs TRBV25-1 and TRBJ1-3, with D uncertain. The CDR3 contains 13 residues. Trimming took off 7 bases at V and 0 bases at J, with 7 bases between the two ends. Germline CDR1 reads MGHDK; CDR2 reads SYGVNS.